This T cell receptor beta chain originates from a study of T-cell memory formation after mild COVID-19. Study-wide findings and caveats: Chiefly within CM and EM were the contracting CD4+ clones; CD8+ ones were within EMRA. Memory from before infection featured some responding clones, which suggests cross-reactive memory joined.

TCRdb recomputed calls from the 5' RACE reads with MiXCR, one row per CDR3 protein. The data show 280,000 or so distinct CDR3 sequences, around 8% seen once. Trimming shortened V by 7 bases and J by 3 bases, and 15 bases separated the two germline ends. CDR3 size: 13 residues. Germline values: CDR1 SQVTM, CDR2 ANQGSEA. Note on this clonotype: Its antigen is still unknown.

This rearrangement joins TRBV29-1 to TRBJ1-2; D is perhaps TRBD1 (6 bases). Input material: PBMCs or a T cell subset sorted from them (not recorded which). The source of this sequence is a man in his late teens or twenties who had mild COVID-19 (a few samples of this study predate the infection). Cell type and time point are not known. The CDR3 reads CSAGTGIHYGYTF. In DNA, the CDR3 is TGCAGCGCTGGAACAGGGATTCACTATGGCTACACCTTC.